This T cell receptor (beta chain) was sequenced for a study of cytomegalovirus exposure and HLA in healthy donors (dated 2017 in TCRdb). Study-level background: According to a later analysis, the 120 or so validation repertoires were produced on the same platform as the 700 or so repertoires of the first cohort. In addition to the first cohort of 666 subjects, a separate validation cohort of approximately 130 different subjects was used. High-throughput TCR immunosequencing, statistical association of individual TCRs with disease status, and machine learning were combined to predict cytomegalovirus infection status. The study aimed to test whether signatures of past pathogen exposure could be identified by cataloging public T cell receptors. Overall study outcomes, separate from this receptor: Three of the identified cytomegalovirus-associated TCR beta chains were confirmed in vitro to be specific for cytomegalovirus antigens. The classifier was reported to diagnose cytomegalovirus status with high specificity and sensitivity in both the original cohort and the validation cohort. While some public TCRs were present in many individuals, most TCR sequences turned up only very rarely across donors. In the study, around 150 TCR beta chains were listed as associated with cytomegalovirus. A later analysis lacked HLA typing for the validation cohort, so it scored co-occurrence in that cohort across all 120 or so repertoires. The authors suggested that the approach could potentially be generalized to other disease states and immunological phenotypes. Of the cluster scores, approximately 95% were above 0 in a later analysis, which found that TCRs clustered in the first cohort also tended to co-occur in the 130 or so validation repertoires.

The donors belonged to the validation cohort of 90 to 150 subjects, which was separate from the approximately 610-subject first cohort. The library was generated by the immunoSEQ multiplex PCR assay. Per the source publication's procedure: A statistical classification framework was built for diagnosing cytomegalovirus status from the catalog of TCR beta chain sequences. TCRdb carries this immuneACCESS record with in-frame sequences only. Its versions omit some clonotypes, under half of them owing to an unresolved V gene in the studies checked, with the rest unexplained. The DNA gave D and trimming, while V, J and clone size come from that table. The sample table shows 150,000 or so clones, and roughly 87% are seen once. The ten most abundant clones make up approximately 1.2% of the sample. The germline V gene sets CDR1 to SGDLS and CDR2 to YYNGEE. V trim: 0 bases; J trim: 5 bases; unmatched bases: 4. The CDR3, cysteine through phenylalanine, is 15 amino acids long. Left in the record is the CDR3 DNA by itself, 45 bases read in frame from the first base.

Points on this clone: Its antigen has not been determined. No per-base quality is available; no much larger clone lies one base away.

This receptor was obtained from a woman aged 18-29 years in good health and CMV-seronegative. The V gene is TRBV9 and the J gene is TRBJ1-2, with TRBD1 identical over 10 junction bases. Sequences were obtained from PBMCs. The CDR3 has the sequence CASSVGGTGVYGYTF. The sequence in DNA is TGTGCCAGCAGCGTAGGAGGGACAGGGGTTTATGGCTACACCTTC.